The 26 T cell receptor beta chains presented below share a single source sample, sequenced in a study of blood T cell repertoires in COVID-19. Clones were read by immunoSEQ multiplex PCR, and TCRdb kept only the in-frame ones, dropping some. The sample consists of around 230,000 clones, about 86% of them appearing once. Sequencing used PBMCs or T cells enriched from blood (not recorded which). The receptors were sampled from a woman aged 40 to 50 with acute COVID-19.

The V call is TRBV29-1, the J call TRBJ1-2, with 12 nucleotides matching TRBD1. V lost 6 bases, J lost 5 bases, and 10 bases stayed unmatched. CDR3 length: 15 residues. CDR1 is SQVTM and CDR2 is ANQGSEA in the germline V gene. CDR3: CSVIPGTGGEYGYTF. The CDR3 DNA reads TGCAGCGTAATACCCGGGACAGGGGGCGAGTATGGCTACACCTTC.

The chain couples TRBV5-1 to TRBJ1-4; TRBD1 matches 9 bases. V lost 4 bases and J lost 7; bases outside the gene matches: 11. The CDR3 totals 16 residues. The germline CDR1 and CDR2 sequences are SGHRS and YFSETQ. The CDR3 is CASSDGTGTVGEKLFF. In nucleotides, the CDR3 is TGCGCCAGCAGCGATGGGACAGGGACGGTTGGTGAAAAACTGTTTTTT.

The rearrangement uses TRBV3-1 (or the pseudogene TRBV3-2) and TRBJ1-1; D is undetermined. The V gene lost 1 base and the J gene lost 0 bases, with 6 bases spanning the gap. Per germline, CDR1 LGHDT and CDR2 YNNKEL (reference sequence). The CDR3 is 14 amino acids. The CDR3 nucleotides read TGTGCCAGCAGCCAAGCAATTCTGAACACTGAAGCTTTCTTT. It specifies CASSQAILNTEAFF.

The chain has TRBV7-6 and TRBJ2-3; D is undetermined. The CDR3 has 13 residues. Trimming took 7 bases from V and 6 from J, leaving 14 bases between them. In germline, CDR1 is SGHVS, CDR2 FNYEAQ. The CDR3 spells CASTSPAEDTQYF. The CDR3 nucleotides are TGTGCCAGCACATCACCCGCGGAGGATACGCAGTATTTT.

The gene calls are TRBV5-1 and TRBJ2-2; 13 bases map to TRBD2. The junction had 1 base not matched to a gene; V was cut back by 0 bases and J by 5 bases. The germline gives CDR1 SGHRS, CDR2 YFSETQ. The CDR3 runs to 16 residues. The CDR3: CASSLGGLAGTGELFF. In DNA form, the CDR3 reads TGCGCCAGCAGCTTGGGGGGACTAGCGGGGACCGGGGAGCTGTTTTTT.

The rearrangement uses TRBV3-1 (or the pseudogene TRBV3-2) and TRBJ2-1; 7 nucleotides match TRBD2. Trimming removed 9 bases from V and 2 bases from J; junction bases left unmatched: 10. The CDR3 runs to 15 residues. Germline CDR1 reads LGHDT; CDR2 reads YNNKEL (reference sequence). The CDR3: CASTSDTAPYNEQFF. In DNA form, the CDR3 reads TGTGCCAGTACTAGCGATACAGCCCCCTACAATGAGCAGTTCTTC.

On this clone itself: Other DNA variants within this sample encode the same CDR3. The V and J genes are TRBV29-1 and TRBJ1-3, with D perhaps matching TRBD1 (5 bases). Germline lookup yields CDR1 SQVTM and CDR2 ANQGSEA. V lost 6 bases and J lost 4, with 10 bases in between. The CDR3 loop spans 12 amino acids. CDR3 nucleotide sequence: TGCAGCGTCTACGGACAAGGAAACACCATATATTTT. The encoded protein is CSVYGQGNTIYF.

The rearrangement uses TRBV18 and TRBJ2-5; no clear D gene. V was shortened by 2 bases and J by 4 bases, with 11 bases between the two germline ends. Germline assignment: CDR1 KGHSH and CDR2 LQKENI. The CDR3 consists of 14 residues. The CDR3 reads CASSPSFGLETQYF. DNA of the CDR3: TGTGCCAGCTCACCATCTTTCGGGTTAGAGACCCAGTACTTC. The whole variable domain, remainder taken from reference TRBV18 and TRBJ2-5, is NAGVMQNPRHLVRRRGQEARLRCSPMKGHSHVYWYRQLPEEGLKFMVYLQKENIIDESGMPKERFSAEFPKEGPSILRIQQVVRGDSAAYFCASSPSFGLETQYFGPGTRLLVL.

This sequence joins TRBV24-1 and TRBJ2-3; TRBD2 matches at 7 bases. This CDR3 contains 17 residues. CDR1 is KGHDR, CDR2 SFDVKD, per germline. V dropped 1 base and J dropped 0; count of bases not matched to a gene: 6. The CDR3 DNA reads as TGTGCCACCAGTGATTTTTGGAGTAGCGGGAGCACAGATACGCAGTATTTT. It codes for CATSDFWSSGSTDTQYF.

The V and J genes are TRBV7-9 and TRBJ2-7; 8 nucleotides align to TRBD1. The CDR3 has 15 residues. Losses at the gene ends were 5 bases for V and 2 bases for J; bases not matched to a gene: 8. Germline V gene data show CDR1 as SEHNR and CDR2 as FQNEAQ (reference sequence). CDR3: CASSPLDRVPYEQYF. CDR3 DNA: TGTGCCAGCAGCCCCTTGGACAGGGTTCCCTACGAGCAGTACTTC.

The chain is built from TRBV10-3 and TRBJ1-1, with 8 bases identical to TRBD1. Trimming cost V 2 bases and J 3 bases; bases outside gene matches: 2. The CDR3 sequence is 14 residues long. CDR1 ENHRY and CDR2 SYGVKD come from the germline V gene. Here the CDR3 DNA reads TGTGCCATCAGTGAGGGACAGGGTCACACTGAAGCTTTCTTT. It is translated as CAISEGQGHTEAFF.

The rearrangement joins TRBV12-3 or TRBV12-4 to TRBJ2-5; 7 nucleotides match TRBD2. After removal of 5 bases from V and 4 bases from J, the junction contained 4 bases not matched to a gene. There are 13 residues in the CDR3. CDR3 sequence reads: CASSPAGTETQYF. CDR3 DNA sequence: TGTGCCAGCAGTCCAGCGGGAACAGAGACCCAGTACTTC.

Comment on this clone: The sample has other DNA sequences that encode this CDR3 too. The chain links TRBV9 to TRBJ2-2, with 7 bases that match TRBD2. Germline V gives CDR1 SGDLS, CDR2 YYNGEE. The junction had 4 bases not matched to a gene; V was cut back by 0 bases and J by 5 bases. The CDR3 spans 15 residues. In DNA, the CDR3 is TGTGCCAGCAGCGTAGCTAGCGGAAAAACCGGGGAGCTGTTTTTT. This gives the protein CASSVASGKTGELFF.

J is TRBJ2-1 and V is TRBV29-1; 10 bases are a match to TRBD2. CDR3 size: 14 residues. CDR1 is SQVTM and CDR2 is ANQGSEA in the germline V gene. V lost 8 bases to trimming and J lost 5 bases; unmatched junction nucleotides: 9. CDR3 in DNA: TGCAGCTCTCGAGCGGGAGGGTTCAACAATGAGCAGTTCTTC. Encoded protein: CSSRAGGFNNEQFF.

This rearrangement joins TRBV7-9 to TRBJ2-5, with 8 bases fitting TRBD2. CDR1 is SEHNR, CDR2 FQNEAQ, per germline (reference sequence). This CDR3 has 15 residues. V lost 5 bases, J lost 4 bases, and 9 bases stayed unmatched. The DNA for the CDR3 is TGTGCCAGCAGCCCGGGGGTAGCGGGACGAGAGACCCAGTACTTC. This encodes CASSPGVAGRETQYF.

DNA for the CDR3: TGTGCCAGCAGCCCAACCGGGCAGCGGGTGCACAATGAGCAGTTCTTC. Translated: CASSPTGQRVHNEQFF. The chain is built from TRBV11-3 and TRBJ2-1, with D possibly TRBD2 on 6 matching bases. V lost 5 bases and J 5 bases, leaving 19 bases between the germline ends. CDR3 length equals 16 residues. The germline CDR1 and CDR2 sequences are SGHNT and YENEEA.

The chain uses TRBV20-1 and TRBJ2-5; TRBD2 agrees at 7 bases. CDR1 DFQATT and CDR2 SNEGSKA come from the germline V gene (reference sequence). V trimming: 6 bases; J trimming: 4 bases; junction bases outside the gene matches: 2. The CDR3 has 11 amino acids. This chain's CDR3 is CSAGGRETQYF. DNA for the CDR3: TGCAGTGCGGGGGGGAGAGAGACCCAGTACTTC.

This clone was observed once. This chain links TRBV2 with TRBJ2-3; 16 bases are shared with TRBD2. Germline CDR1 SNHLY, CDR2 FYNNEI. The CDR3 runs to 15 residues. Trimming removed 10 bases from V and 3 bases from J; junction bases left unmatched: 4. DNA for the CDR3: TGTGCCACGGGACTAGCGGGAGGGTCAACAGATACGCAGTATTTT. Its translation: CATGLAGGSTDTQYF.

The V gene is TRBV30, the J gene TRBJ2-3; TRBD2 matches 13 bases. This CDR3 is built from 15 residues. Germline values: CDR1 GTSNPN, CDR2 SVGIG (reference sequence). Trimming took 0 bases from V and 4 from J; bases not matched to a gene: 1. CDR3: CAWSVLAGGPDTQYF. The CDR3 DNA reads TGTGCCTGGAGTGTACTAGCGGGAGGGCCAGATACGCAGTATTTT. Looking up the rest from reference TRBV30 and TRBJ2-3 gives the full variable domain: SQTIHQWPATLVQPVGSPLSLECTVEGTSNPNLYWYRQAAGRGLQLLFYSVGIGQISSEVPQNLSASRPQDRQFILSSKKLLLSDSGFYLCAWSVLAGGPDTQYFGPGTRLTVL.

The rearrangement links TRBV15 to TRBJ2-7, with D maybe TRBD2 (6 bases). The CDR3 covers 14 residues. The V gene lost 0 bases and the J gene lost 1 base, with 7 bases spanning the gap. CDR1 and CDR2 from the germline V gene are LNHNV and YYDKDF (reference sequence). The CDR3 coding sequence is TGTGCCACCAGCAGAGAGGCGGGATCCTACGAGCAGTACTTC. It specifies CATSREAGSYEQYF.

The V call is TRBV29-1, the J call TRBJ2-3; tentatively, D is TRBD2 (6 bases). Trimming took 7 bases from V and 4 from J, leaving 15 bases between them. CDR3 length equals 13 residues. Germline lookup yields CDR1 SQVTM and CDR2 ANQGSEA. CDR3 protein: CSAATSSADTQYF. As DNA, the CDR3 is TGCAGCGCTGCAACTAGCTCGGCAGATACGCAGTATTTT.

This sequence joins TRBV14 and TRBJ2-6; D possibly corresponds to TRBD2 (7 bases). V was shortened by 5 bases and J by 4 bases, with 12 bases between the two germline ends. The CDR3 totals 15 residues. From germline, CDR1 is SGHDN and CDR2 FVKESK. The CDR3 DNA reads TGTGCCAGCAGCAAGGGGGGGCTCGGGGCCAACGTCCTGACTTTC. This gives the protein CASSKGGLGANVLTF.

The chain uses TRBV24-1 and TRBJ1-2; D is possibly TRBD1 (5 bases). V shed 4 bases and J shed 8 bases, with 19 bases lying between them. From germline, CDR1 is KGHDR and CDR2 SFDVKD. The CDR3 runs 15 residues. The CDR3 nucleotides read TGTGCCACCAGTGACCCCAGGTCTTTAGGGGCAGGCTACACCTTC. It yields the protein CATSDPRSLGAGYTF.

This clone has only one observation. The CDR3 sequence is CAISDVGRNYEQYF. The CDR3, as DNA: TGTGCCATCAGTGACGTCGGGAGGAACTACGAGCAGTACTTC. V gene TRBV10-3 combines with J gene TRBJ2-7; 7 bases line up with TRBD2. Germline values: CDR1 ENHRY, CDR2 SYGVKD. The J segment lost 3 bases and the V segment lost 3 bases, leaving 5 bases of the junction unmatched. The CDR3 contains 14 residues.

The chain employs TRBV4-2 and TRBJ2-7, with TRBD2 matching over 7 bases. Germline-derived CDR1 and CDR2 are LGHNA and YNFKEQ. The CDR3 covers 16 residues. V was pared by 1 base and J by 2 bases, with 8 bases of the junction left unmatched. CDR3 loop: CASSQGGEGGAYEQYF. For the CDR3, the DNA is TGTGCCAGCAGCCAAGGTGGGGAGGGAGGGGCCTACGAGCAGTACTTC.

The genes are TRBV19 and TRBJ2-3; perhaps TRBD1 as D (6 bases). Germline values: CDR1 LNHDA, CDR2 SQIVND (reference sequence). The CDR3 runs 15 residues. V gave up 4 bases and J gave up 0 bases, with 11 bases separating them. In DNA form, the CDR3 reads TGTGCCAGTAGTAACTTACAGGGTAGCACAGATACGCAGTATTTT. Protein sequence: CASSNLQGSTDTQYF.